What follows are 3 T cell receptor beta chains derived from one specimen sequenced in a study of T cell responses to AZD1222 COVID-19 vaccine. TCRdb's table, derived via immunoSEQ multiplex PCR, lists solely in-frame clones and lacks some. The sample gives 120,000 or so clones, roughly 90% of which show up once; approximately 3% is in the top ten. Sequencing was performed on peripheral blood, taken on day 0 of AZD1222 vaccination. These receptors were taken from an adult in good health.

The V gene is TRBV11-3, the J gene TRBJ1-6; possibly TRBD1 for D (5 bases). The CDR3 contains 13 residues. Germline-derived CDR1 and CDR2 are SGHNT and YENEEA. V lost 5 bases, J lost 9 bases, and 11 bases lay in between. The CDR3 DNA reads TGTGCCAGCAGCGAGGCTCAGGGTTCACCCCTCCACTTT. The encoded protein is CASSEAQGSPLHF.

J is TRBJ2-3 and V is TRBV2; D gene uncertain. Germline CDR1 and CDR2: SNHLY and FYNNEI. With 0 bases removed from V and 4 bases from J, the gap between germline ends came to 8 bases. CDR3 length equals 14 residues. The CDR3: CASSEALGSDTQYF. The CDR3 DNA follows: TGTGCCAGCAGTGAAGCGCTAGGCTCAGATACGCAGTATTTT.

The CDR3 region is CASSKGPSGGDEQFF. CDR3 DNA sequence: TGTGCCAGTAGTAAGGGACCCTCAGGGGGCGATGAGCAGTTCTTC. The chain links TRBV19 to TRBJ2-1, with 8 bases lining up with TRBD1. In germline, CDR1 is LNHDA, CDR2 SQIVND (reference sequence). With V trimmed by 4 bases and J by 8 bases, 10 bases remained unmatched. CDR3 length equals 15 residues.